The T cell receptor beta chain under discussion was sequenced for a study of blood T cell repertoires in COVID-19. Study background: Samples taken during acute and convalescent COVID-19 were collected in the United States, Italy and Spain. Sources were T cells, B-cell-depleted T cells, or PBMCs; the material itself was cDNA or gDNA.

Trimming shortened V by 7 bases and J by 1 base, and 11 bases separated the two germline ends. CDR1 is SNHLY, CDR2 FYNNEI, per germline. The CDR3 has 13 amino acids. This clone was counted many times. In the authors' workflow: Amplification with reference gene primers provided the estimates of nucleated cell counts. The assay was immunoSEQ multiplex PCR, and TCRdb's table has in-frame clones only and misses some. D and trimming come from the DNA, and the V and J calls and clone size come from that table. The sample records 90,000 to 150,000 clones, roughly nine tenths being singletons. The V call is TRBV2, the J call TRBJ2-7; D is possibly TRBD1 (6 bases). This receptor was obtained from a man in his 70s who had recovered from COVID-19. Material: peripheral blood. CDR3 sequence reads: CASTSGDSYEQYF. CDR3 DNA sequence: TGTGCCAGCACGTCAGGGGATTCCTACGAGCAGTACTTC.